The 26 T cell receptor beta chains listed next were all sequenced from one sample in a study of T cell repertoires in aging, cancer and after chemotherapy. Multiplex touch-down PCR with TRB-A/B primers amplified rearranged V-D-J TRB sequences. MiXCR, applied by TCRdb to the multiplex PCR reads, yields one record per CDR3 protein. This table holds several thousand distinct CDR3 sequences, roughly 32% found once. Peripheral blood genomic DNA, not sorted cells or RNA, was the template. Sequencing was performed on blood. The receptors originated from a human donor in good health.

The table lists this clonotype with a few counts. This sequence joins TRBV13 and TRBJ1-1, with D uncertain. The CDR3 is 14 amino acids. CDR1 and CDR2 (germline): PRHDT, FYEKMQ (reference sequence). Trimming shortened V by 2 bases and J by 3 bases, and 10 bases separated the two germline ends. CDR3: CASSLRERDTEAFF. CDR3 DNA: TGTGCCAGCAGCTTAAGGGAGAGGGACACTGAAGCTTTCTTT. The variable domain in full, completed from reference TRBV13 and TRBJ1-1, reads AAGVIQSPRHLIKEKRETATLKCYPIPRHDTVYWYQQGPGQDPQFLISFYEKMQSDKGSIPDRFSAQQFSDYHSELNMSSLELGDSALYFCASSLRERDTEAFFGQGTRLTVV.

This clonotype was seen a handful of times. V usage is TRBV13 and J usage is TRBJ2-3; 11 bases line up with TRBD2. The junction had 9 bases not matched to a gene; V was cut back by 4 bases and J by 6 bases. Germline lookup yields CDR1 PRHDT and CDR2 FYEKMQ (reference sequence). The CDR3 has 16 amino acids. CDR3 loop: CASSWGLAGGSDTQYF. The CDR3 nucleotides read TGTGCCAGCAGCTGGGGATTAGCGGGAGGGTCCGATACGCAGTATTTT.

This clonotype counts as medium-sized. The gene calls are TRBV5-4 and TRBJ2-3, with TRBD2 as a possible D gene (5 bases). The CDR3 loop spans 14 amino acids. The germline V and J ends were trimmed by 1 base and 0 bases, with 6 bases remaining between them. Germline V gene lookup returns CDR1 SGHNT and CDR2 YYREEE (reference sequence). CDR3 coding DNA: TGTGCCAGCAGCTTGCCTAGCAGCACAGATACGCAGTATTTT. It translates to CASSLPSSTDTQYF.

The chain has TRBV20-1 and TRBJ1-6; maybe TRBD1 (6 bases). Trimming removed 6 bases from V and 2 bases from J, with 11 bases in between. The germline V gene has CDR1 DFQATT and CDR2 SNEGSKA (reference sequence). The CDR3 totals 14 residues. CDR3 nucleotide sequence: TGCAGTGCCAGGGGCAGGGCCTATAATTCACCCCTCCACTTT. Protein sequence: CSARGRAYNSPLHF.

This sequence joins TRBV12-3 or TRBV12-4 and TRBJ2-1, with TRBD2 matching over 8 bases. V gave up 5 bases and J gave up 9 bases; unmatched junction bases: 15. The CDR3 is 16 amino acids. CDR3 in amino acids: CASSPPRRTREGEQFF. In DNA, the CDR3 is TGTGCCAGCAGTCCCCCTCGGAGGACTCGGGAGGGTGAGCAGTTCTTC.

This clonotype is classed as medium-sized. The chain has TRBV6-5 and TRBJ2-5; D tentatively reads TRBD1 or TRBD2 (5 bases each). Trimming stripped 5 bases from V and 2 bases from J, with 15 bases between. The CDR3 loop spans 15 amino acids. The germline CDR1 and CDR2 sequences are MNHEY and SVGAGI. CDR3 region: CASSAHRDPQETQYF. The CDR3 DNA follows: TGTGCCAGCAGTGCCCACCGGGACCCACAAGAGACCCAGTACTTC.

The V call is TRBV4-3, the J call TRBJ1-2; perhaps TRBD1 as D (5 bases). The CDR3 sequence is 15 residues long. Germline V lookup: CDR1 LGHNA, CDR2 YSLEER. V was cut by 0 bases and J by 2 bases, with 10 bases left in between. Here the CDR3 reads CASSQDLGGNYGYTF. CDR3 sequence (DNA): TGCGCCAGCAGCCAAGATTTGGGGGGGAACTATGGCTACACCTTC.

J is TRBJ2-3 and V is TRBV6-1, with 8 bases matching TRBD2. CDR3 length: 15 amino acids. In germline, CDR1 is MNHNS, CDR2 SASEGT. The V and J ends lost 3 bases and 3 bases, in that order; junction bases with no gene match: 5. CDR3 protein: CASSDSGIKTDTQYF. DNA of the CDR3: TGTGCCAGCAGTGATAGCGGGATTAAAACAGATACGCAGTATTTT.

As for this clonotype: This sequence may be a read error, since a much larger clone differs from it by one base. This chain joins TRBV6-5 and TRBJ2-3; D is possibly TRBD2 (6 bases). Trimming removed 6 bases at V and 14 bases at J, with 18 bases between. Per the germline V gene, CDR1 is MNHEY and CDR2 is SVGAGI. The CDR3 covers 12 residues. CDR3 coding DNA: TGTGCCAGCAGCCCCGTGACTAGGGCGCCGTATTTT. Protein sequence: CASSPVTRAPYF.

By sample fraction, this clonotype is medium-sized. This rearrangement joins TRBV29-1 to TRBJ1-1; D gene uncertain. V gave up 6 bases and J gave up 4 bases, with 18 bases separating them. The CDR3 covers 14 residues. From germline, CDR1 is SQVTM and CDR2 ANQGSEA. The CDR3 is CSVERSTVGTEAFF. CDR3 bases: TGCAGCGTGGAACGATCTACAGTGGGCACTGAAGCTTTCTTT.

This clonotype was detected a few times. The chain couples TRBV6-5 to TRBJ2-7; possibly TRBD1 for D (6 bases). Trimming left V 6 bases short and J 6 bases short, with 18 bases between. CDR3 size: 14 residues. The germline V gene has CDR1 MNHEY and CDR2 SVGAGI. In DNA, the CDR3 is TGTGCCAGCAGCTTACGTAACAGGGTAAGCGAGCAGTACTTC. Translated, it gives CASSLRNRVSEQYF.

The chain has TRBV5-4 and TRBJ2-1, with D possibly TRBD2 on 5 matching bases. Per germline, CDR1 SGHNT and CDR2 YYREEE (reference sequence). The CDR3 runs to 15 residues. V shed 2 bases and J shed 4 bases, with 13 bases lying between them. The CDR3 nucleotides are TGTGCCAGCAGCTTTCGAGGGCTGGGGTACAATGAGCAGTTCTTC. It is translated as CASSFRGLGYNEQFF.

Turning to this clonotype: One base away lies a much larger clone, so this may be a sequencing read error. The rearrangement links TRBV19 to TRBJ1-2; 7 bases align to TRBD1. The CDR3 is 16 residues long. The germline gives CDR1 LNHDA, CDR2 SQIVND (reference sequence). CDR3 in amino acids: CSSSTPRTGAGYGYTF. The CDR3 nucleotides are TGTTCCAGTAGTACTCCTAGGACAGGTGCCGGCTATGGCTACACCTTC. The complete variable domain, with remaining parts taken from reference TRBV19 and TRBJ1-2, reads DGGITQSPKYLFRKEGQNVTLSCEQNLNHDAMYWYRQDPGQGLRLIYYSQIVNDFQKGDIAEGYSVSREKKESFPLTVTSAQKNPTAFYLCSSSTPRTGAGYGYTFGSGTRLTVV.

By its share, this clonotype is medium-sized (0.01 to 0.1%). This chain's CDR3 is CASSLNGQETQYF. CDR3 DNA: TGTGCCAGCAGCTTAAATGGTCAAGAGACCCAGTACTTC. This chain links TRBV11-1 with TRBJ2-5; D is unresolved. Looked up from germline, CDR1 is SGHAT and CDR2 is FQDESV (reference sequence). This CDR3 region has 13 residues. V was clipped by 2 bases and J by 2 bases, with 6 bases between them.

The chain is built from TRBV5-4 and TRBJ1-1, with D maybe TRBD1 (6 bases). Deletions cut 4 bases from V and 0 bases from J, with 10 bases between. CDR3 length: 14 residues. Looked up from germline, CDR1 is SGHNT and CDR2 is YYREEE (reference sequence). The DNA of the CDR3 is TGTGCCAGCAGCCTAGGGACAATGAACACTGAAGCTTTCTTT. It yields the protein CASSLGTMNTEAFF.

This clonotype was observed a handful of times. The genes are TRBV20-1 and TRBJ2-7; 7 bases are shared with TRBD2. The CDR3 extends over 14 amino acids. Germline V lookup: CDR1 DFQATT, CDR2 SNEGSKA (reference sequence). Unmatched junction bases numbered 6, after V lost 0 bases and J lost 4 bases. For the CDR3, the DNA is TGCAGTGCTAGAGATCCGCTAGCGGTATACGAGCAGTACTTC. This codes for CSARDPLAVYEQYF.

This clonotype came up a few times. The CDR3 DNA reads as TGTGCCAGCAGTGGGACTGCCCAAGTCTACGAGCAGTACTTC. It yields the protein CASSGTAQVYEQYF. The chain uses TRBV6-1 and TRBJ2-7, with D possibly matching TRBD2 (5 bases). Trimming cost V 4 bases and J 3 bases, with 13 bases left between them. Germline CDR1 MNHNS, CDR2 SASEGT. The CDR3 runs 14 residues.

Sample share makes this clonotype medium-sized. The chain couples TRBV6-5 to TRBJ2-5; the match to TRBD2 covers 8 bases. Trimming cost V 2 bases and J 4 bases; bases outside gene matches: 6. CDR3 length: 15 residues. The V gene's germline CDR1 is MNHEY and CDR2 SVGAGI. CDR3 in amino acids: CASSYRRGAGETQYF. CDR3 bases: TGTGCCAGCAGTTACAGGCGGGGGGCGGGAGAGACCCAGTACTTC.

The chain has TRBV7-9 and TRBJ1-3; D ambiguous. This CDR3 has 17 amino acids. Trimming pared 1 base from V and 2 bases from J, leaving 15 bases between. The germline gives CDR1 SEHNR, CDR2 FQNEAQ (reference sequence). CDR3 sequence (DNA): TGTGCCAGCAGCTTAGAATTCGGGGTCTCGGCTGGAAACACCATATATTTT. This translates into CASSLEFGVSAGNTIYF. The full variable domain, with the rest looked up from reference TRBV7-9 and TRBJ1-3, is DTGVSQNPRHKITKRGQNVTFRCDPISEHNRLYWYRQTLGQGPEFLTYFQNEAQLEKSRLLSDRFSAERPKGSFSTLEIQRTEQGDSAMYLCASSLEFGVSAGNTIYFGEGSWLTVV.

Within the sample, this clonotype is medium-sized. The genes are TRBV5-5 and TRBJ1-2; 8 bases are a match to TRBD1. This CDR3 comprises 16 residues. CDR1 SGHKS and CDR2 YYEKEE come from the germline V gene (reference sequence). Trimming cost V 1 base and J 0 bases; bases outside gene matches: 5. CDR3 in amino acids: CASSLLGQGANYGYTF. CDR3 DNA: TGTGCCAGCAGCTTGCTAGGACAGGGAGCTAACTATGGCTACACCTTC.

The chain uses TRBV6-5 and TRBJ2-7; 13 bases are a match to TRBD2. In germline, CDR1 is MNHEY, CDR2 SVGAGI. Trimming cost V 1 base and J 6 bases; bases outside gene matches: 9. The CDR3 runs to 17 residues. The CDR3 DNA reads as TGTGCCAGCAGTTACTACTCGACTAGCGGGAGGAGGTCCGAGCAGTACTTC. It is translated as CASSYYSTSGRRSEQYF.

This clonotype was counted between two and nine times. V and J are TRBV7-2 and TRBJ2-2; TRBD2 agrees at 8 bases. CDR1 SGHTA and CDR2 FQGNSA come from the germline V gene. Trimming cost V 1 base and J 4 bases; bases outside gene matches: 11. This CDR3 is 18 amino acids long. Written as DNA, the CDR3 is TGTGCCAGCAGCTTAGTATACGGGAGGGCCTTGGGCACCGGGGAGCTGTTTTTT. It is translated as CASSLVYGRALGTGELFF.

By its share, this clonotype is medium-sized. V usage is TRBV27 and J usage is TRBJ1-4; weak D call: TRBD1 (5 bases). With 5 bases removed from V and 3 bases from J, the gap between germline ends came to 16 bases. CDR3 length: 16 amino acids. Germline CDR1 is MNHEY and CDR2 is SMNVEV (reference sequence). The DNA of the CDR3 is TGTGCCAGCAGTAAACGTCACCCAGGGCCTAATGAAAAACTGTTTTTT. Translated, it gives CASSKRHPGPNEKLFF.

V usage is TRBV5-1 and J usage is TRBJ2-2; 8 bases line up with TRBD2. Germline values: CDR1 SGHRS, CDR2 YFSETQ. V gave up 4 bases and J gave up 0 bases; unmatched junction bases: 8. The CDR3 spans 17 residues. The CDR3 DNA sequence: TGCGCCAGCAGCACGGGACTAGTGGGGGCGAACACCGGGGAGCTGTTTTTT. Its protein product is CASSTGLVGANTGELFF.

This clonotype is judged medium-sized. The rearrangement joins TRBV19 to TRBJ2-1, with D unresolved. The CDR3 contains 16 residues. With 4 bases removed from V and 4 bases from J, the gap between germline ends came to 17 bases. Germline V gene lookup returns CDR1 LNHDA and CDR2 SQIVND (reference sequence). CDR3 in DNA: TGTGCCAGTAGTACTCAAGGAATAGGTCCGTACAATGAGCAGTTCTTC. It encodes CASSTQGIGPYNEQFF.

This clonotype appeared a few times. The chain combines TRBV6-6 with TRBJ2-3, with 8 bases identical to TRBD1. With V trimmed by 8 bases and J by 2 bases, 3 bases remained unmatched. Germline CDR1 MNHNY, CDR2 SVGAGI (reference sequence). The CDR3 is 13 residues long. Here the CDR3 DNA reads TGTGCCAGCGGACAGGGATTCACAGATACGCAGTATTTT. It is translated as CASGQGFTDTQYF.